This T cell receptor beta chain was sequenced during a study of identical twins listed by TCRdb under 2016. Turning to the overall study: The study deep-sequenced TCR alpha and beta repertoires from monozygotic twins, unrelated adults of various ages and cord blood to test whether fetal clonotypes persist. To rule out contamination, replicate twin experiments were performed at different times with different library preparation protocols.

Every donor in the study was a healthy Caucasian. This clonotype was recorded only once. Its antigen is currently not known. It has no much larger one-base neighbor in the sample; base qualities were not kept. Library preparation was by 5' RACE. Instrument used: Illumina HiSeq 2000. Template switching introduced a universal primer binding site; the final cDNA contained a unique molecular identifier, enabling accurate counting of TCR cDNA molecules. Specific primers in the conserved constant-segment region were used to synthesize first-strand cDNA for the TCR alpha and beta chains. To control for contamination, each cDNA library was double barcoded with a SMART-Mk sample barcode plus Illumina barcodes. TruSeq adapter sequences along with Illumina sample barcodes were introduced in two successive PCR steps. The TCR alpha and beta cDNA libraries were sequenced on the Illumina HiSeq platform using custom primers. The study's own analysis went as follows. Unique molecular identifiers were extracted from raw reads with MiGEC, and CDR3 positions were determined with MiXCR. For each individual, recombination models were inferred using an EM algorithm with the repgenHMM and IGoR tools. Shared clonotypes were analyzed with the tcR package in R, and sharing was normalized by the product of cloneset sizes. Out-of-frame nonproductive sequences were analyzed to study raw recombination free of thymic and clonal selection effects. The public reads were run again by TCRdb, first through fastp at Q25 and then through MiXCR, and only productive beta chains were kept. Every entry covers one CDR3 protein and lists the most common genes and DNA from its rows. The V and J calls shown here were made by TCRdb, not taken from the authors' results. Within this sample are around 1.7 million distinct CDR3 sequences, with 25% to 35% of them counted one time only. The top ten constitute around 0.3% of the sample.

Relative to germline, V is 5 bases shorter and J is 2 bases shorter, with 15 bases between their ends. The germline V gene encodes CDR1 SGHVS and CDR2 FNYEAQ. Measured from the cysteine to the phenylalanine, the CDR3 is 15 residues long. The sequence is cut down to CDR3 DNA, 45 bases in frame from base 1. The research as a whole found: Invariant T cells such as MAIT and iNKT could partly confound zero-insertion analyses, though diverse VJ usage argued against this for most clonotypes. In beta out-of-frame sequences, excess twin sharing was weaker, because having fewer shared sequences lowered the signal-to-noise ratio. Conclusions relied on cross-sectional statistical analysis, since the same donors could not be followed over many years. Abundant cord blood beta clonotypes carried fewer insertions; young adult naive repertoires showed a weaker similar trend, while memory repertoires showed none. Compared with coincidental sharing between unrelated individuals, out-of-frame TCR alpha sequences shared between twins showed an excess of sequences with low generation probability. In monozygotic twins, out-of-frame TCR alpha sharing was systematically underestimated by recombination models, although the models agreed with sharing between unrelated individuals.

Specimen: cord blood. This receptor was identified in a newborn girl in good health. The V and J genes are TRBV7-6 and TRBJ1-2, and the D gene may be TRBD1, 6 bases matching. The CDR3 has the sequence CASSPNRESNYGYTF. The DNA is as follows: TGTGCCAGCAGCCCGAACAGGGAGTCCAACTATGGCTACACCTTC.